Listed here are 26 T cell receptor beta chains from one sample, sequenced in a study of blood T cell repertoires in COVID-19. Data came from immunoSEQ multiplex PCR; TCRdb stores just in-frame clones and leaves some out. This table has about 230,000 clones, 65% to 90% appearing once. The sequencing input was peripheral blood. The receptors were gathered from a man aged 50 or older with COVID-19, enrolled during active disease.

The chain recombines TRBV19 with TRBJ2-1; 9 bases are shared with TRBD2. Per the germline V gene, CDR1 is LNHDA and CDR2 is SQIVND (reference sequence). V shed 7 bases and J 8 bases; nucleotides not matched to a gene: 15. The CDR3 is made up of 16 amino acids. CDR3 DNA: TGTGCCAGTACCCTTGGTAGCGGGGGAGCGGTCGATGAGCAGTTCTTC. Translating gives CASTLGSGGAVDEQFF.

The chain joins TRBV7-3 to TRBJ2-7; the D gene is possibly TRBD2 (5 bases). The length of the CDR3 is 14 residues. Looked up from germline, CDR1 is SGHTA and CDR2 is FQGTGA. V shed 5 bases and J shed 3 bases, with 14 bases lying between them. In nucleotides, the CDR3 is TGTGCCAGCAGCATGCAGGCGGGTTTCTACGAGCAGTACTTC. As protein: CASSMQAGFYEQYF.

V and J are TRBV21-1 and TRBJ2-2; whether TRBD2, the table's D call, matches the DNA was not checked. TRBV21-1 is described as a pseudogene. This CDR3 has 15 residues. The CDR3 reads CASSKGSGSTGELFF. The CDR3 region has the DNA TGTGCCAGCAGCAAAGGTTCCGGGTCCACCGGGGAGCTGTTTTTT.

The J gene is TRBJ1-4, the V gene TRBV27; tentative D call: TRBD1 (6 bases). The CDR3 is made up of 14 amino acids. Germline CDR1 is MNHEY and CDR2 is SMNVEV (reference sequence). V dropped 6 bases and J dropped 8 bases, with 16 bases sitting between them. The CDR3 sequence is CASSLTGPGEKLFF. CDR3 nucleotides: TGTGCCAGCAGCCTCACAGGGCCGGGAGAAAAACTGTTTTTT. Full variable domain (rest looked up from reference TRBV27 and TRBJ1-4): EAQVTQNPRYLITVTGKKLTVTCSQNMNHEYMSWYRQDPGLGLRQIYYSMNVEVTDKGDVPEGYKVSRKEKRNFPLILESPSPNQTSLYFCASSLTGPGEKLFFGSGTQLSVL.

In its sample, this clone was seen once. The V call is TRBV6-2 or TRBV6-3, the J call TRBJ1-5, with a weak D call TRBD1 (5 bases). The CDR3 runs 16 residues. V was clipped by 4 bases and J by 1 base, with 14 bases between them. Germline V lookup: CDR1 MNHEY, CDR2 SVGEGT. The CDR3 nucleotides read TGTGCCAGCAGTTCCTTCAGGGTTGGGAGCAATCAGCCCCAGCATTTT. This sequence encodes CASSSFRVGSNQPQHF.

The gene calls are TRBV6-5 and TRBJ1-1; a possible D gene is TRBD1 (5 bases). This CDR3 is built from 14 residues. Between the trimmed V and J ends, which lost 0 bases and 1 base, there was a span of 6 bases. Germline lookup yields CDR1 MNHEY and CDR2 SVGAGI. The CDR3 loop reads CASSYSTGNTEAFF. The CDR3 bases are TGTGCCAGCAGTTACTCAACAGGGAACACTGAAGCTTTCTTT.

The V and J genes are TRBV6-5 and TRBJ1-1; no reliable D call. There are 15 residues in the CDR3. V lost 0 bases and J 2 bases, leaving 10 bases between the germline ends. The germline V gene encodes CDR1 MNHEY and CDR2 SVGAGI. CDR3 DNA: TGTGCCAGCAGTTACTCGATTGGCGGTAACACTGAAGCTTTCTTT. This gives the protein CASSYSIGGNTEAFF.

This sequence joins TRBV30 and TRBJ2-7, with D perhaps TRBD2 (5 bases). Trimming left V 5 bases short and J 7 bases short, with 15 bases between. This CDR3 region has 12 residues. Germline CDR1 and CDR2: GTSNPN and SVGIG (reference sequence). The CDR3 reads CAWEVGSGEQYF. CDR3 in DNA: TGTGCCTGGGAAGTAGGGTCGGGAGAGCAGTACTTC.

The chain uses TRBV7-9 and TRBJ1-2; TRBD1 is a possible D gene (5 bases). Germline assignment: CDR1 SEHNR and CDR2 FQNEAQ (reference sequence). The V end lost 4 bases, the J end lost 0 bases, and 12 bases lay between the germline ends. This CDR3 region has 15 residues. For the CDR3, the DNA is TGTGCCAGCAGCTCCCACAGGAAAGCTAACTATGGCTACACCTTC. The encoded protein is CASSSHRKANYGYTF. Supplemented by reference TRBV7-9 and TRBJ1-2, the full variable domain reads DTGVSQNPRHKITKRGQNVTFRCDPISEHNRLYWYRQTLGQGPEFLTYFQNEAQLEKSRLLSDRFSAERPKGSFSTLEIQRTEQGDSAMYLCASSSHRKANYGYTFGSGTRLTVV.

The genes are TRBV2 and TRBJ2-1, with TRBD2 matching over 13 bases. The CDR3 totals 15 residues. Looked up from germline, CDR1 is SNHLY and CDR2 is FYNNEI. The V gene end was trimmed by 5 bases and the J gene end by 7 bases; junction bases not matched to a gene: 5. The chain's CDR3 is CASSTTSGRVNEQFF. The CDR3 DNA is TGTGCCAGCAGTACAACTAGCGGGAGGGTTAATGAGCAGTTCTTC. Together with reference TRBV2 and TRBJ2-1, the CDR3 gives the full variable domain: EPEVTQTPSHQVTQMGQEVILRCVPISNHLYFYWYRQILGQKVEFLVSFYNNEISEKSEIFDDQFSVERPDGSNFTLKIRSTKLEDSAMYFCASSTTSGRVNEQFFGPGTRLTVL.

The chain couples TRBV12-3 or TRBV12-4 to TRBJ2-7; 8 positions agree with TRBD1. There are 13 residues in the CDR3. V shed 7 bases, J shed 6 bases, and the junction held 8 bases outside the gene matches. The CDR3 DNA reads TGTGCCAGCACCCTCCAACAGGGGGGCGAGCAGTACTTC. Translating gives CASTLQQGGEQYF.

This clone came up a few times. CDR3 nucleotides: TGTGCCAGCAGCTTGGGACAGGGAAACTATGGCTACACCTTC. Residues: CASSLGQGNYGYTF. The chain combines TRBV5-4 with TRBJ1-2; 7 bases are shared with TRBD1. CDR3 length: 14 amino acids. The V gene's germline CDR1 is SGHNT and CDR2 YYREEE (reference sequence). With V trimmed by 0 bases and J by 2 bases, 1 base remained unmatched.

The chain has TRBV6-1 and TRBJ1-1; D is undetermined. This CDR3 is 14 amino acids long. Trimming removed 1 base from V and 4 bases from J, with 10 bases in between. Germline values: CDR1 MNHNS, CDR2 SASEGT. The CDR3 here is CASSEVEMSTEAFF. Here the CDR3 DNA reads TGTGCCAGCAGTGAAGTTGAGATGAGCACTGAAGCTTTCTTT.

CDR3: CASGASGLYEQYF. The CDR3 DNA reads TGTGCCAGCGGGGCTAGCGGGCTGTACGAGCAGTACTTC. The chain has TRBV3-1 (or the pseudogene TRBV3-2) and TRBJ2-7; 8 bases map to TRBD2. Germline V gene sequence: CDR1 LGHDT, CDR2 YNNKEL (reference sequence). CDR3 length: 13 amino acids. Germline trimming cut 8 bases from V and 4 bases from J; bases unmatched to any gene: 7.

The J gene is TRBJ2-7, the V gene TRBV12-3 or TRBV12-4, with 10 bases matching TRBD1. The length of the CDR3 is 13 residues. With V trimmed by 4 bases and J by 6 bases, 3 bases remained unmatched. The CDR3 DNA reads as TGTGCCAGCAGTTCCGGGACAGGGGTCGAGCAGTACTTC. Amino acid sequence: CASSSGTGVEQYF.

This clone was recorded only once. The genes are TRBV6-5 and TRBJ1-1; TRBD1 agrees at 10 bases. J was trimmed by 5 bases and V by 6 bases; bases with no gene match: 9. Germline V lookup: CDR1 MNHEY, CDR2 SVGAGI. The CDR3 consists of 15 residues. The CDR3 DNA follows: TGTGCCAGCAGGTTACCGGGACAGGGGAGGACTGAAGCTTTCTTT. Translation: CASRLPGQGRTEAFF.

This sequence joins TRBV3-1 (or the pseudogene TRBV3-2) and TRBJ2-7, with D possibly matching TRBD1 (5 bases). V shed 4 bases and J shed 7 bases, with 14 bases lying between them. The CDR3 spans 13 residues. The germline gives CDR1 LGHDT, CDR2 YNNKEL (reference sequence). The CDR3 nucleotides are TGTGCCAGCAGCCCGTCGACAGCCTTAGAGCAGTACTTC. As protein: CASSPSTALEQYF.

The chain combines TRBV28 with TRBJ1-4; TRBD1 matches at 8 bases. Germline lookup yields CDR1 MDHEN and CDR2 SYDVKM. J gave up 7 bases and V 3 bases, and 10 bases lay outside the gene matches. The CDR3 consists of 16 residues. CDR3 amino acids: CASSFRMGQAGEKLFF. The DNA for the CDR3 is TGTGCCAGCAGTTTTCGGATGGGACAGGCGGGTGAAAAACTGTTTTTT.

The chain links TRBV11-2 to TRBJ2-7, with TRBD2 matching over 10 bases. After removal of 2 bases from V and 2 bases from J, the junction contained 12 bases not matched to a gene. Germline V lookup: CDR1 SGHAT, CDR2 FQNNGV. This CDR3 has 18 amino acids. The CDR3 region is CASSLRVASGSTTYEQYF. The CDR3 nucleotides read TGTGCCAGCAGCTTAAGGGTGGCTAGCGGGAGTACCACCTACGAGCAGTACTTC.

The chain joins TRBV5-6 to TRBJ1-3; D possibly corresponds to TRBD1 (5 bases). CDR1 is SGHDT and CDR2 is YYEEEE in the germline V gene. The CDR3 covers 15 residues. Trimming removed 2 bases at V and 3 bases at J, with 12 bases between. CDR3: CASSFVGTFGNTIYF. The CDR3 DNA follows: TGTGCCAGCAGCTTTGTTGGGACTTTTGGAAACACCATATATTTT. The full variable domain, rest sourced from reference TRBV5-6 and TRBJ1-3, is DAGVTQSPTHLIKTRGQQVTLRCSPKSGHDTVSWYQQALGQGPQFIFQYYEEEERQRGNFPDRFSGHQFPNYSSELNVNALLLGDSALYLCASSFVGTFGNTIYFGEGSWLTVV.

The chain is built from TRBV5-1 and TRBJ2-1; possible D gene TRBD2, 6 bases. The V end lost 2 bases, the J end lost 0 bases, and 9 bases lay between the germline ends. This CDR3 contains 15 residues. Germline CDR1 SGHRS, CDR2 YFSETQ. The chain's CDR3 is CASSLAGNSYNEQFF. The DNA for the CDR3 is TGCGCCAGCAGCTTAGCGGGTAACTCCTACAATGAGCAGTTCTTC.

V usage is TRBV28 and J usage is TRBJ2-1; 11 positions agree with TRBD1. V gave up 6 bases and J gave up 7 bases; unmatched junction bases: 11. The CDR3 spans 16 residues. The germline V gene encodes CDR1 MDHEN and CDR2 SYDVKM. This chain's CDR3 is CASRKRGQGAGNEQFF. CDR3 sequence (DNA): TGTGCCAGCAGGAAAAGAGGACAGGGGGCAGGGAATGAGCAGTTCTTC.

This clone was observed a single time. The rearrangement joins TRBV9 to TRBJ2-1, with 13 bases fitting TRBD2. CDR3 size: 18 residues. The germline V gene has CDR1 SGDLS and CDR2 YYNGEE. The trim removed 3 bases at V and 1 base at J, leaving 7 bases unmatched. CDR3: CASSATGLAGESYNEQFF. The DNA of the CDR3 is TGTGCCAGCAGCGCGACAGGACTAGCGGGAGAATCCTACAATGAGCAGTTCTTC.

This clone was counted once. The rearrangement uses TRBV28 and TRBJ1-1; TRBD1 aligns across 8 bases. The CDR3 is 13 residues long. With 10 bases clipped from V and 7 bases from J, the junction kept 11 bases outside the gene matches. CDR1 and CDR2 from the germline V gene are MDHEN and SYDVKM. CDR3 coding DNA: TGTGCCACCATCGGACAGGGCCCTTATGAAGCTTTCTTT. Amino acids: CATIGQGPYEAFF.

This clone occurred once. One end of the junction varies from germline; a read error may be responsible. The V call is TRBV19, the J call TRBJ2-1; 9 positions agree with TRBD2. Germline CDR1 is LNHDA and CDR2 is SQIVND (reference sequence). This CDR3 spans 16 amino acids. The CDR3 bases are TGTGCCAGTAGTATTACTCTAGCGGGGCAACGGAATGGGCAGTTCTTC. This encodes CASSITLAGQRNGQFF.

The chain uses TRBV19 and TRBJ2-2; D is unclear. The CDR3 extends over 14 amino acids. Germline values: CDR1 LNHDA, CDR2 SQIVND (reference sequence). V lost 5 bases to trimming and J lost 4 bases, with 11 bases between them. The CDR3, as DNA: TGTGCCAGTAGTCTGGCGGAGCGCACCGGGGAGCTGTTTTTT. Protein: CASSLAERTGELFF.